This entry lists 17 T cell receptor beta chains sequenced from one sample in a study of blood T cell repertoires in COVID-19. Some clones are missing from TCRdb's copy, which holds only in-frame ones; the method was immunoSEQ multiplex PCR. The sample gives under 200,000 clones, roughly 85% of which show up once; 20% to 25% is in the top ten. The sequenced sample was peripheral blood. These receptors were taken from a man aged 60 to 69 with active or convalescent COVID-19.

V and J are TRBV6-5 and TRBJ2-3, with D unclear. Germline V gene sequence: CDR1 MNHEY, CDR2 SVGAGI. The germline V and J ends were trimmed by 0 bases and 5 bases, with 9 bases remaining between them. The CDR3 is made up of 14 amino acids. DNA of the CDR3: TGTGCCAGCAGTTACTCGATGGCCCAAGATACGCAGTATTTT. Translation gives CASSYSMAQDTQYF.

This clone has only a few counts. This chain connects TRBV24-1 to TRBJ2-1; 7 nucleotides match TRBD1. In germline, CDR1 is KGHDR, CDR2 SFDVKD. The CDR3 is 13 residues long. V shed 5 bases and J 11 bases; nucleotides not matched to a gene: 8. CDR3 sequence: CATSASRGSKQFF. The CDR3 bases are TGTGCCACCAGTGCCTCCAGGGGGTCGAAGCAGTTCTTC.

This rearrangement joins TRBV2 to TRBJ1-2; D not certain. This CDR3 has 15 amino acids. V was cut by 2 bases and J by 0 bases, with 10 bases left in between. Germline loops: CDR1 SNHLY, CDR2 FYNNEI. The CDR3 nucleotides are TGTGCCAGCAGTGAACTAGGTACTACTAACTATGGCTACACCTTC. It is translated as CASSELGTTNYGYTF.

The V call is TRBV18, the J call TRBJ1-3, with D uncertain. V lost 4 bases to trimming and J lost 0 bases, with 10 bases between them. Germline V gene data show CDR1 as KGHSH and CDR2 as LQKENI. The CDR3 has 15 amino acids. The CDR3 DNA reads as TGTGCCAGCTCACAGCCTATTTTCTCTGGAAACACCATATATTTT. This gives the protein CASSQPIFSGNTIYF.

V is TRBV19 and J is TRBJ1-3; perhaps TRBD1 as D (5 bases). Germline CDR1 LNHDA, CDR2 SQIVND (reference sequence). The CDR3 totals 15 residues. Trimming took off 5 bases at V and 3 bases at J, with 14 bases between the two ends. The CDR3 is CASSSVKGFGNTIYF. CDR3 in DNA: TGTGCCAGTAGTTCCGTCAAGGGGTTTGGAAACACCATATATTTT.

The rearrangement links TRBV12-3 or TRBV12-4 to TRBJ1-1; D is unresolved. This CDR3 is 8 amino acids long. V was clipped by 8 bases and J by 11 bases, with 6 bases between them. The CDR3 loop reads CASPRAFF. CDR3 in DNA: TGTGCCAGCCCCCGTGCTTTCTTT.

This chain joins TRBV11-2 and TRBJ1-6, with 7 bases that match TRBD1. There are 16 residues in the CDR3. After removal of 1 base from V and 9 bases from J, the junction contained 9 bases not matched to a gene. In germline, CDR1 is SGHAT, CDR2 FQNNGV. The DNA for the CDR3 is TGTGCCAGCAGCTTAGGGGCAGGGGGATTTAGTTCACCCCTCCACTTT. The encoded protein is CASSLGAGGFSSPLHF.

This clone was counted only a few times. The chain combines TRBV2 with TRBJ2-7; no definite D call. The CDR3 loop spans 12 amino acids. Germline CDR1 SNHLY, CDR2 FYNNEI. Trimming stripped 4 bases from V and 6 bases from J, with 10 bases between. CDR3 sequence (DNA): TGTGCCAGCAGTGGCAACTACCCCGAGCAGTACTTC. This sequence encodes CASSGNYPEQYF. The full variable domain, with the rest looked up from reference TRBV2 and TRBJ2-7, is EPEVTQTPSHQVTQMGQEVILRCVPISNHLYFYWYRQILGQKVEFLVSFYNNEISEKSEIFDDQFSVERPDGSNFTLKIRSTKLEDSAMYFCASSGNYPEQYFGPGTRLTVT.

The chain combines TRBV29-1 with TRBJ2-7; tentatively, D is TRBD1 (6 bases). Trimming took off 6 bases at V and 5 bases at J, with 20 bases between the two ends. The CDR3 runs to 14 residues. The germline gives CDR1 SQVTM, CDR2 ANQGSEA. The CDR3 bases are TGCAGCGTATCGAGTGGGACAATCATCGACGAGCAGTACTTC. Translation: CSVSSGTIIDEQYF.

The CDR3 DNA follows: TGTGCCAGCCTCTCGACACGGGCAGGGAGGGTGAACACTGAAGCTTTCTTT. It specifies CASLSTRAGRVNTEAFF. This chain links TRBV27 with TRBJ1-1, with TRBD1 as a possible D gene (5 bases). This CDR3 comprises 17 residues. From germline, CDR1 is MNHEY and CDR2 SMNVEV (reference sequence). The germline V and J ends were trimmed by 8 bases and 0 bases, with 22 bases remaining between them.

The chain is built from TRBV11-2 and TRBJ1-2; 10 bases map to TRBD1. Germline V gene sequence: CDR1 SGHAT, CDR2 FQNNGV. CDR3 length: 15 residues. J was trimmed by 2 bases and V by 3 bases; bases with no gene match: 3. The DNA of the CDR3 is TGTGCCAGCAGCTTGGGACAGGGGAGAAACTATGGCTACACCTTC. Its protein product is CASSLGQGRNYGYTF.

The gene calls are TRBV19 and TRBJ1-5; D is undetermined. CDR3 length: 13 residues. Germline-derived CDR1 and CDR2 are LNHDA and SQIVND (reference sequence). Trimming left V 4 bases short and J 6 bases short, with 10 bases between. The CDR3 reads CASSRVESQPQHF. The CDR3 nucleotides read TGTGCCAGTAGTAGGGTGGAGTCTCAGCCCCAGCATTTT.

This chain uses TRBV19 with TRBJ2-2; 10 nucleotides agree with TRBD2. J was trimmed by 6 bases and V by 2 bases; bases with no gene match: 3. The CDR3 has 15 amino acids. CDR1 is LNHDA, CDR2 SQIVND, per germline (reference sequence). The CDR3 region is CASSILAGGPGELFF. CDR3 nucleotides: TGTGCCAGTAGTATATTAGCGGGGGGCCCCGGGGAGCTGTTTTTT. Looking up the rest from reference TRBV19 and TRBJ2-2 gives the full variable domain: DGGITQSPKYLFRKEGQNVTLSCEQNLNHDAMYWYRQDPGQGLRLIYYSQIVNDFQKGDIAEGYSVSREKKESFPLTVTSAQKNPTAFYLCASSILAGGPGELFFGEGSRLTVL.

The chain uses TRBV7-2 and TRBJ1-1, with D tentatively TRBD1 (6 bases). CDR1 is SGHTA and CDR2 is FQGNSA in the germline V gene. Trimming took 5 bases from V and 5 from J, leaving 18 bases between them. The CDR3 extends over 15 amino acids. The CDR3 nucleotides are TGTGCCAGCAGCCACCCTGGGGGCGCGAGGACTGAAGCTTTCTTT. Protein sequence: CASSHPGGARTEAFF.

This CDR3 is CATGTGSVTDTQYF. The CDR3, as DNA: TGTGCCACCGGTACAGGGTCCGTCACAGATACGCAGTATTTT. The chain links TRBV24-1 to TRBJ2-3; D is possibly TRBD1 (6 bases). Per germline, CDR1 KGHDR and CDR2 SFDVKD. The CDR3 sequence is 14 residues long. The V and J ends lost 9 bases and 2 bases respectively, with 14 bases between them.

The V call is TRBV3-1 (or the pseudogene TRBV3-2), the J call TRBJ2-7; 7 bases line up with TRBD1. Germline values: CDR1 LGHDT, CDR2 YNNKEL (reference sequence). Trimming cost V 4 bases and J 4 bases; bases outside gene matches: 7. This CDR3 contains 14 residues. The CDR3 spells CASSPGQVRYEQYF. In DNA, the CDR3 is TGTGCCAGCAGCCCTGGACAGGTGCGTTACGAGCAGTACTTC.

The rearrangement uses TRBV5-1 and TRBJ2-5; 8 bases map to TRBD1. With 4 bases clipped from V and 3 bases from J, the junction kept 2 bases outside the gene matches. Germline V gene lookup returns CDR1 SGHRS and CDR2 YFSETQ. CDR3 length: 13 residues. CDR3 coding DNA: TGCGCCAGCAGCCCGACAGGGGAAGAGACCCAGTACTTC. It yields the protein CASSPTGEETQYF. The full variable domain, in which reference TRBV5-1 and TRBJ2-5 provide the parts outside the CDR3, is KAGVTQTPRYLIKTRGQQVTLSCSPISGHRSVSWYQQTPGQGLQFLFEYFSETQRNKGNFPGRFSGRQFSNSRSEMNVSTLELGDSALYLCASSPTGEETQYFGPGTRLLVL.